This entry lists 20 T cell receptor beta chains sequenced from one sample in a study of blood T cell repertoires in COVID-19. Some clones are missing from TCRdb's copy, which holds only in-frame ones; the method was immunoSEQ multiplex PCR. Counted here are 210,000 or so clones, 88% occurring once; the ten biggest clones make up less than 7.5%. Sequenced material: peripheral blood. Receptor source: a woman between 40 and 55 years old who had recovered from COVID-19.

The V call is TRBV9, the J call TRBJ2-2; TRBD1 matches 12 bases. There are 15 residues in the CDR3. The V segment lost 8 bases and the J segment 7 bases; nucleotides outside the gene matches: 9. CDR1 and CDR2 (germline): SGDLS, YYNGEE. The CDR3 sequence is CASALGTGGGGELFF. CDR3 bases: TGTGCCAGTGCCCTTGGGACAGGGGGCGGCGGGGAGCTGTTTTTT. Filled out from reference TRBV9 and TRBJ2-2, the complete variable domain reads DSGVTQTPKHLITATGQRVTLRCSPRSGDLSVYWYQQSLDQGLQFLIQYYNGEERAKGNILERFSAQQFPDLHSELNLSSLELGDSALYFCASALGTGGGGELFFGEGSRLTVL.

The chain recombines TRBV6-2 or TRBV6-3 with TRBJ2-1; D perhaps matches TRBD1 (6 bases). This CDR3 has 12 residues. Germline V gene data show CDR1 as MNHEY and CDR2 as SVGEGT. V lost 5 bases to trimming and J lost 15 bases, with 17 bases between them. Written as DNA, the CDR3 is TGTGCCAGCAGTCAAGGACAGTACGAAGGGTTCTTC. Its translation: CASSQGQYEGFF.

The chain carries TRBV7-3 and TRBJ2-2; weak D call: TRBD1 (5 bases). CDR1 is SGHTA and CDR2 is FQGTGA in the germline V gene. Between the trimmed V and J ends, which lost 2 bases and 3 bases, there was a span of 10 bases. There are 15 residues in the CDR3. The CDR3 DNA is TGTGCCAGCAGCTTAGGGCAGGGTGACACCGGGGAGCTGTTTTTT. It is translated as CASSLGQGDTGELFF.

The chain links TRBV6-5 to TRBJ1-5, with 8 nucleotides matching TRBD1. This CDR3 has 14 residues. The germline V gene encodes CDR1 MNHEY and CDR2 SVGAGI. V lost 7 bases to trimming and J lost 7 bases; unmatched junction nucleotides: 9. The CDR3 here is CASTQDRVVQPQHF. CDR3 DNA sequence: TGTGCCAGCACTCAGGACAGGGTAGTCCAGCCCCAGCATTTT.

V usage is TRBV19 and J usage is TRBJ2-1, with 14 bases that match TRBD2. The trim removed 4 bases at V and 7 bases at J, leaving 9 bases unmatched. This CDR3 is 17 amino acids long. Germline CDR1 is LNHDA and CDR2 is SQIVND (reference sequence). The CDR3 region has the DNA TGTGCCAGTAGTAGGACTAGCGGGAGGTCCCGGGGTAATGAGCAGTTCTTC. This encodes CASSRTSGRSRGNEQFF.

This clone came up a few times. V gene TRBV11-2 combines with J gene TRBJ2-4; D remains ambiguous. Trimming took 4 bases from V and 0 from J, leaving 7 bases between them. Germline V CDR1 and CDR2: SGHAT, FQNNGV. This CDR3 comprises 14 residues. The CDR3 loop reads CASSSRLAKNIQYF. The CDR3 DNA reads TGTGCCAGCAGCTCAAGACTAGCCAAAAACATTCAGTACTTC.

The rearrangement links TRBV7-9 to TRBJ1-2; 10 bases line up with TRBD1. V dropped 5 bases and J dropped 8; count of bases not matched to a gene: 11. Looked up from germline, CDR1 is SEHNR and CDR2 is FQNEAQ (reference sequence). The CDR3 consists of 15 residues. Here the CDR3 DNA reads TGTGCCAGCAGCCTATCCCTGACAGGGGGCGAGGGCTACACCTTC. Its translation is CASSLSLTGGEGYTF.

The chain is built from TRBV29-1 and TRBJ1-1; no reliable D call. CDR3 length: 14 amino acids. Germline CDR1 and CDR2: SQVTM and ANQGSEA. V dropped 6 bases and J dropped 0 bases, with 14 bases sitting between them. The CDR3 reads CSVSRLDVNTEAFF. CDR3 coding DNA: TGCAGCGTCTCTCGACTCGACGTGAACACTGAAGCTTTCTTT.

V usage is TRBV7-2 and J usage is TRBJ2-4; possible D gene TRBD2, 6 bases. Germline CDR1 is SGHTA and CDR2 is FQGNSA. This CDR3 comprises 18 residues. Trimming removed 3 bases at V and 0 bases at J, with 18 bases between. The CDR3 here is CASSFAILGREAKNIQYF. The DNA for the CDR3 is TGTGCCAGCAGCTTCGCGATACTAGGGCGGGAAGCCAAAAACATTCAGTACTTC.

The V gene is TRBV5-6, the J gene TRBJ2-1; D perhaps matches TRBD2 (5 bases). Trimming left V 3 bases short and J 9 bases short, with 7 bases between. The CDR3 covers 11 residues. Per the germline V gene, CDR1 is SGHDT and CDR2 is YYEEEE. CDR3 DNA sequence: TGTGCCAGCAGCTCCCGGGGTGAGCAGTTCTTC. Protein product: CASSSRGEQFF.

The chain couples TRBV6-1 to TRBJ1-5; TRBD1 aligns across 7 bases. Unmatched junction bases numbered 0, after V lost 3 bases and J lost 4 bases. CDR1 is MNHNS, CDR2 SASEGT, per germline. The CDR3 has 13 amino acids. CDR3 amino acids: CASSEDRNQPQHF. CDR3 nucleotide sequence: TGTGCCAGCAGTGAGGACAGGAATCAGCCCCAGCATTTT.

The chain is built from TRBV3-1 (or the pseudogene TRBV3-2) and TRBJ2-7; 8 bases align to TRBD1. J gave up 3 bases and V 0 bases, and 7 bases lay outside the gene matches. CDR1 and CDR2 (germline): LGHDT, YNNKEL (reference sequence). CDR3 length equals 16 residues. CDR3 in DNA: TGTGCCAGCAGCCAAGATTCCCAGGGGGCTCGCTACGAGCAGTACTTC. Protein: CASSQDSQGARYEQYF.

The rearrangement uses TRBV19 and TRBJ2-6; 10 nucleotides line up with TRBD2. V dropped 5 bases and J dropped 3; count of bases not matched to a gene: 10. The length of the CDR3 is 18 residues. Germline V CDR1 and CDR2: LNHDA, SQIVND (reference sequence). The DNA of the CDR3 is TGTGCCAGTAGTCTCCGACCGGGACTAGCGTATGGGGCCAACGTCCTGACTTTC. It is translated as CASSLRPGLAYGANVLTF.

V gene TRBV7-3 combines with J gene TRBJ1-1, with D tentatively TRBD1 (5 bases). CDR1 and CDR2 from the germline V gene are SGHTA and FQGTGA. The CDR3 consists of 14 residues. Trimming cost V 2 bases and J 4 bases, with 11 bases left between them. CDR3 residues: CASSLAGGVTEAFF. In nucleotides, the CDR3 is TGTGCCAGCAGCTTAGCGGGGGGAGTCACTGAAGCTTTCTTT.

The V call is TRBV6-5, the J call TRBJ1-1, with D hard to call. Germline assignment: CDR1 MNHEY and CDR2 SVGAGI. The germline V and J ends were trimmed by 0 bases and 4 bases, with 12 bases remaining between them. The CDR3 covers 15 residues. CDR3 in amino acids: CASSYSMRVGTEAFF. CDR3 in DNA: TGTGCCAGCAGTTACTCGATGAGGGTGGGCACTGAAGCTTTCTTT.

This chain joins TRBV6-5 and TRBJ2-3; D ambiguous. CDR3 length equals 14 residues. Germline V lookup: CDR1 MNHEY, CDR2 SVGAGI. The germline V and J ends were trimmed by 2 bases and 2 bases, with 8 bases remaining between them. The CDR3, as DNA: TGTGCCAGCAGTTACGGCAGACACACAGATACGCAGTATTTT. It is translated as CASSYGRHTDTQYF.

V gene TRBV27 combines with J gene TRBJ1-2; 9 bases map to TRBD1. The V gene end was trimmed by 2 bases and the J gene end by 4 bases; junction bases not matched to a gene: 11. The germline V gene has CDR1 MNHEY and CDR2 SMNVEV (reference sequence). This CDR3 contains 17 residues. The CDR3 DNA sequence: TGTGCCAGCAGTTTACTGGGACAGGGATTGGGAGGCTATGGCTACACCTTC. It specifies CASSLLGQGLGGYGYTF.

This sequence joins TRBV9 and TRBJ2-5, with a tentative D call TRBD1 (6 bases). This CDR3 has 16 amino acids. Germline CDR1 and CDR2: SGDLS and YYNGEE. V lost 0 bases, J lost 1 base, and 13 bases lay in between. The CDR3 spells CASSVEVGTLQETQYF. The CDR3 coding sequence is TGTGCCAGCAGCGTAGAAGTTGGGACACTCCAAGAGACCCAGTACTTC.

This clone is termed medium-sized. The CDR3 sequence is CAIRGDSDTEAFF. The CDR3 region has the DNA TGTGCCATCAGAGGGGACAGCGACACTGAAGCTTTCTTT. The rearrangement links TRBV10-3 to TRBJ1-1, with 7 bases matching TRBD1. The CDR3 has 13 residues. The junction had 4 bases not matched to a gene; V was cut back by 6 bases and J by 3 bases. Looked up from germline, CDR1 is ENHRY and CDR2 is SYGVKD.

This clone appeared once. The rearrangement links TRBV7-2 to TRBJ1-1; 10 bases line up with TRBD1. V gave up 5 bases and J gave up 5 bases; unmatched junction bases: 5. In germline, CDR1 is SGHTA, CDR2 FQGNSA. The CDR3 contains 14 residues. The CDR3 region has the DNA TGTGCCAGCAGCGGGACAGGGGCTGGGACTGAAGCTTTCTTT. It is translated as CASSGTGAGTEAFF.